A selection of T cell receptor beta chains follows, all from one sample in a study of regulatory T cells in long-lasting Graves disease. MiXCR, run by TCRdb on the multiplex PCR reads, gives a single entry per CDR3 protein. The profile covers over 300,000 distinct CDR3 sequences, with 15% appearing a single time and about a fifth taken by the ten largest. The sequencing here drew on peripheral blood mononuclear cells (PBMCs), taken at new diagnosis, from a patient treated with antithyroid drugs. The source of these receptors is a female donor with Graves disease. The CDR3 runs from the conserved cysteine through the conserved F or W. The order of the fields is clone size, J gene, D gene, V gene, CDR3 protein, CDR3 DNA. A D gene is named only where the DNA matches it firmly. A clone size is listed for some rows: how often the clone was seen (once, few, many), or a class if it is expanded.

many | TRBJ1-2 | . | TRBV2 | CASRGTGTEGYGYTF | TGTGCCAGCCGCGGGACCGGAACCGAGGGGTATGGCTACACCTTC
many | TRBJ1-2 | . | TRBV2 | CASRYGGGYGYTF | TGTGCCAGCAGATATGGGGGCGGTTATGGCTACACCTTC
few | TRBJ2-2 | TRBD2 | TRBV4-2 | CASSQDIGGGNTGELFF | TGTGCCAGCAGCCAAGATATCGGGGGGGGGAACACCGGGGAGCTGTTTTTT
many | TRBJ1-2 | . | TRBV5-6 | CASSFTGTPPYGYTF | TGTGCCAGCAGCTTCACCGGGACACCACCCTATGGCTACACCTTC
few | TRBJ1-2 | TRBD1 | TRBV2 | CASRERRTGGMDYTF | TGTGCCAGCAGGGAACGAAGGACAGGGGGAATGGACTACACCTTC
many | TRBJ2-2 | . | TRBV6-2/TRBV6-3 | CASSYSTTRIAGELFF | TGTGCCAGCAGTTACTCGACAACGAGGATAGCCGGGGAGCTGTTTTTT
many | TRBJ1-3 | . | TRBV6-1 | CASSEGTPLSQSYF | TGTGCCAGCAGTGAAGGCACTCCCCTGAGCCAAAGTTATTTT
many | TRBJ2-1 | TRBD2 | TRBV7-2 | CASSSPPGTSGSPDNEQFF | TGTGCCAGCAGCTCCCCCCCCGGCACTAGCGGGAGTCCGGACAATGAGCAGTTCTTC
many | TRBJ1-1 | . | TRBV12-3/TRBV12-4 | CASSGGAGNTEAFF | TGTGCCAGCAGTGGGGGCGCGGGAAACACTGAAGCTTTCTTT
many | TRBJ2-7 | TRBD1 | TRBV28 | CASSGGTGPYEQYF | TGTGCCAGCAGTGGGGGGACAGGCCCCTACGAGCAGTACTTC
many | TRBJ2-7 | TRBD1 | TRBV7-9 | CASSAIGTAYEQYF | TGTGCCAGCAGCGCTATTGGGACAGCTTACGAGCAGTACTTC
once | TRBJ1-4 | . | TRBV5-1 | CASSLTQTAGGEKLFF | TGCGCCAGCAGCTTAACCCAGACAGCCGGTGGTGAAAAACTGTTTTTT
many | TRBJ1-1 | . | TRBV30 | CASRAGSRETEAFF | TGTGCCTCTCGTGCCGGGTCTAGGGAAACTGAAGCTTTCTTT
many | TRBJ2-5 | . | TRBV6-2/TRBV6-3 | CASGVLSGTQYF | TGTGCCAGCGGCGTGCTCAGTGGGACCCAGTACTTC
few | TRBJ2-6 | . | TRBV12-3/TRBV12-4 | CASSLGKLSGANVLTF | TGTGCCAGCAGTTTAGGAAAGCTCTCTGGGGCCAACGTCCTGACTTTC
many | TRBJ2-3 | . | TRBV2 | CASAAGKSVDTQYF | TGTGCCAGTGCGGCGGGGAAATCGGTCGATACGCAGTATTTT
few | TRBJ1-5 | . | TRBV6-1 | CASSWRGGKVKPQHF | TGTGCCAGCAGCTGGAGAGGTGGGAAAGTGAAGCCCCAGCATTTT
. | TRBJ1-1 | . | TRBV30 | CAWSLGGRGTEAFF | TGTGCCTGGAGTTTGGGGGGTAGGGGCACTGAAGCTTTCTTT
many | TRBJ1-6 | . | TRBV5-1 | CASSLEGPDNSPLHF | TGCGCCAGCAGCTTGGAAGGGCCGGATAATTCACCCCTCCACTTT
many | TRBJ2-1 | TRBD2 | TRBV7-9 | CASSGKRREEENYNEQFF | TGTGCCAGCAGCGGCAAACGGCGGGAGGAGGAAAATTACAATGAGCAGTTCTTC
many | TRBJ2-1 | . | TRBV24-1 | CATSDSGVNEQFF | TGTGCCACCAGTGATTCAGGGGTGAATGAGCAGTTCTTC
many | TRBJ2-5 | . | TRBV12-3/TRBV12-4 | CASTLGGGKTQYF | TGTGCCAGCACCCTGGGGGGTGGAAAGACCCAGTACTTC
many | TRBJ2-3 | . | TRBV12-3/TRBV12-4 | CASSPPPVF | TGTGCCAGCAGCCCACCACCGGTCTTT
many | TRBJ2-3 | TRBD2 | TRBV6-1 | CASRLGSGGASTDTQYF | TGTGCCAGCAGATTGGGGAGCGGGGGGGCTAGCACAGATACGCAGTATTTT